The 11 T cell receptor beta chains below all came from one sample that was sequenced in a study of blood T cell repertoires in COVID-19. Libraries were prepared by immunoSEQ multiplex PCR; TCRdb keeps only in-frame clonotypes and omits some of them. The sample has 87,000 or so clones; approximately 83% are singletons. Sequences were obtained from peripheral blood. These receptors were collected from a woman in her sixties or seventies with acute or convalescent COVID-19.

There are a few counts of this clone. The CDR3 protein is CATSRPRGRTEAFF. The DNA for the CDR3 is TGTGCCACCAGCAGACCCAGGGGGCGCACTGAAGCTTTCTTT. The rearrangement uses TRBV15 and TRBJ1-1; 8 positions match TRBD1. Germline assignment: CDR1 LNHNV and CDR2 YYDKDF (reference sequence). CDR3 length: 14 amino acids. V dropped 2 bases and J dropped 4; count of bases not matched to a gene: 3.

This clone occurred a few times. The V and J genes are TRBV19 and TRBJ2-3, with D possibly matching TRBD2 (6 bases). The CDR3 runs to 18 residues. Germline V gives CDR1 LNHDA, CDR2 SQIVND (reference sequence). The V gene lost 3 bases and the J gene lost 3 bases, with 22 bases spanning the gap. The CDR3 DNA reads as TGTGCCAGTAGTATGCGAGAGGGCTGGCTAGCGAAAACAGATACGCAGTATTTT. Encoded protein: CASSMREGWLAKTDTQYF. Full variable domain (missing parts from reference TRBV19 and TRBJ2-3): DGGITQSPKYLFRKEGQNVTLSCEQNLNHDAMYWYRQDPGQGLRLIYYSQIVNDFQKGDIAEGYSVSREKKESFPLTVTSAQKNPTAFYLCASSMREGWLAKTDTQYFGPGTRLTVL.

The V gene is TRBV10-3, the J gene TRBJ1-1; TRBD1 is a possible D gene (5 bases). There are 15 residues in the CDR3. Germline V gene data show CDR1 as ENHRY and CDR2 as SYGVKD. Trimming shortened V by 0 bases and J by 1 base, and 9 bases separated the two germline ends. CDR3 coding DNA: TGTGCCATCAGTGAGTCTCGACAGACGAACACTGAAGCTTTCTTT. It translates to CAISESRQTNTEAFF.

V is TRBV6-2 or TRBV6-3 and J is TRBJ2-5; 10 nucleotides match TRBD1. V gave up 5 bases and J gave up 5 bases; unmatched junction bases: 8. Germline V gene lookup returns CDR1 MNHEY and CDR2 SVGEGT. The CDR3 runs to 15 residues. The CDR3 region is CASSDWDRGAETQYF. In DNA form, the CDR3 reads TGTGCCAGCAGTGATTGGGACAGGGGAGCCGAGACCCAGTACTTC.

This clone came up once. This chain links TRBV30 with TRBJ1-1, with D tentatively TRBD1 (5 bases). Germline loops: CDR1 GTSNPN, CDR2 SVGIG (reference sequence). Trimming cost V 4 bases and J 4 bases, with 13 bases left between them. The CDR3 has 13 residues. The CDR3 region has the DNA TGTGCCTGGAAGCCAGGGATGAGCACTGAAGCTTTCTTT. Residues: CAWKPGMSTEAFF.

J is TRBJ1-1 and V is TRBV7-9; TRBD1 matches at 7 bases. In germline, CDR1 is SEHNR, CDR2 FQNEAQ (reference sequence). Trimming at V came to 8 bases and at J to 4 bases, leaving 7 bases not matched to a gene. CDR3 length equals 13 residues. CDR3 loop: CASGLQGTTEAFF. The CDR3 DNA reads TGTGCCAGCGGATTACAGGGGACCACTGAAGCTTTCTTT. The variable domain in full, completed from reference TRBV7-9 and TRBJ1-1, reads DTGVSQNPRHKITKRGQNVTFRCDPISEHNRLYWYRQTLGQGPEFLTYFQNEAQLEKSRLLSDRFSAERPKGSFSTLEIQRTEQGDSAMYLCASGLQGTTEAFFGQGTRLTVV.

There are a few counts of this clone. The chain joins TRBV7-2 to TRBJ1-1; perhaps TRBD1 as D (5 bases). This CDR3 is 14 amino acids long. The germline V and J ends were trimmed by 5 bases and 3 bases, with 13 bases remaining between them. CDR1 is SGHTA and CDR2 is FQGNSA in the germline V gene. The CDR3 loop is CASSLGVTYTEAFF. DNA for the CDR3: TGTGCCAGCAGCCTAGGGGTGACATACACTGAAGCTTTCTTT.

The chain uses TRBV6-1 and TRBJ1-4; 9 nucleotides match TRBD1. Germline CDR1 MNHNS, CDR2 SASEGT. CDR3 length equals 15 residues. V gave up 3 bases and J gave up 6 bases; unmatched junction bases: 5. CDR3 amino acids: CASSDPTGGDEKLFF. The CDR3 bases are TGTGCCAGCAGTGATCCGACAGGGGGAGATGAAAAACTGTTTTTT.

The chain carries TRBV18 and TRBJ1-1; the D gene is possibly TRBD1 (6 bases). CDR1 is KGHSH and CDR2 is LQKENI in the germline V gene. The CDR3 extends over 14 amino acids. The V end lost 6 bases, the J end lost 1 base, and 12 bases lay between the germline ends. The CDR3: CASSGQGTNTEAFF. For the CDR3, the DNA is TGTGCCAGCTCCGGCCAGGGGACGAACACTGAAGCTTTCTTT.

This clone appeared a few times. This chain links TRBV27 with TRBJ2-4; D is possibly TRBD1 (6 bases). V gave up 2 bases and J gave up 4 bases, with 6 bases separating them. This CDR3 is 13 amino acids long. Germline assignment: CDR1 MNHEY and CDR2 SMNVEV (reference sequence). CDR3 in DNA: TGTGCCAGCAGTTTACAGGGGAAAAACATTCAGTACTTC. It translates to CASSLQGKNIQYF.

This clone showed up just once. The rearrangement links TRBV28 to TRBJ1-5, with 10 bases aligning to TRBD1. The trim removed 6 bases at V and 0 bases at J, leaving 8 bases unmatched. Germline V gene sequence: CDR1 MDHEN, CDR2 SYDVKM. The CDR3 contains 17 residues. Here the CDR3 DNA reads TGTGCCAGCAGATCCGGGACAGGGGTTTATAGCAATCAGCCCCAGCATTTT. It yields the protein CASRSGTGVYSNQPQHF.